This passage covers 27 T cell receptor beta chains from one sample sequenced in a study of PD-1 blockade in classical Hodgkin lymphoma. The method was immunoSEQ multiplex PCR; TCRdb's version includes in-frame clones alone and lacks a portion of them. This table holds roughly 30,000 clones, around four fifths found once. Every patient experienced relapse after autologous stem cell transplantation, and brentuximab vedotin exposure varied. The material sequenced was peripheral blood mononuclear cells (PBMCs), taken before the second cycle of nivolumab. These receptors came from a human donor with classical Hodgkin lymphoma.

The V call is TRBV5-1, the J call TRBJ2-3, with TRBD2 matching 8 bases. Germline V gene sequence: CDR1 SGHRS, CDR2 YFSETQ. After removal of 6 bases from V and 8 bases from J, the junction contained 14 bases not matched to a gene. The CDR3 loop spans 15 amino acids. The CDR3 region is CASNPSSGQSGTQYF. The CDR3 bases are TGCGCCAGCAACCCGTCTAGCGGGCAGTCCGGTACGCAGTATTTT. Full variable domain (missing parts from reference TRBV5-1 and TRBJ2-3): KAGVTQTPRYLIKTRGQQVTLSCSPISGHRSVSWYQQTPGQGLQFLFEYFSETQRNKGNFPGRFSGRQFSNSRSEMNVSTLELGDSALYLCASNPSSGQSGTQYFGPGTRLTVL.

This clone has only a few counts. This chain connects TRBV6-1 to TRBJ1-6; 8 bases align to TRBD1. Trimming removed 5 bases from V and 9 bases from J; junction bases left unmatched: 9. Germline-derived CDR1 and CDR2 are MNHNS and SASEGT. CDR3 size: 15 residues. CDR3 amino acids: CASSKDRASLSPLHF. CDR3 DNA: TGTGCCAGCAGTAAGGACAGGGCCTCCCTTTCACCCCTCCACTTT.

The rearrangement joins TRBV6-6 to TRBJ2-5; 7 bases match TRBD1. CDR1 MNHNY and CDR2 SVGAGI come from the germline V gene (reference sequence). V was clipped by 2 bases and J by 4 bases; unmatched bases: 1. CDR3 length equals 13 residues. CDR3 loop: CASSYGDRETQYF. The CDR3 DNA is TGTGCCAGCAGTTACGGGGACAGAGAGACCCAGTACTTC.

The chain has TRBV4-3 and TRBJ1-1; 8 nucleotides align to TRBD1. This CDR3 region has 15 residues. Germline CDR1 and CDR2: LGHNA and YSLEER. Losses at the gene ends were 0 bases for V and 3 bases for J; bases not matched to a gene: 3. CDR3 sequence reads: CASSQDRGRDTEAFF. The CDR3 nucleotides are TGCGCCAGCAGCCAAGACAGGGGGCGCGACACTGAAGCTTTCTTT.

This clone is deemed medium-sized. The J gene is TRBJ2-2, the V gene TRBV5-1; D might be TRBD1 (6 bases). Germline V gene sequence: CDR1 SGHRS, CDR2 YFSETQ. The V gene lost 4 bases and the J gene lost 1 base, with 8 bases spanning the gap. CDR3 length: 14 amino acids. The CDR3 spells CASSTGQNTGELFF. CDR3 coding DNA: TGCGCCAGCAGCACGGGACAGAACACCGGGGAGCTGTTTTTT.

V usage is TRBV11-3 and J usage is TRBJ1-1, with TRBD1 identical over 8 bases. The CDR3 extends over 16 amino acids. From germline, CDR1 is SGHNT and CDR2 YENEEA. V lost 4 bases and J lost 0; bases outside the gene matches: 7. The CDR3: CASSSRDRRLNTEAFF. DNA for the CDR3: TGTGCCAGCAGCTCCCGGGACAGGCGGTTGAACACTGAAGCTTTCTTT.

The chain combines TRBV5-1 with TRBJ2-1, with 9 bases aligning to TRBD2. CDR3 length equals 17 residues. After removal of 4 bases from V and 1 base from J, the junction contained 9 bases not matched to a gene. The germline V gene encodes CDR1 SGHRS and CDR2 YFSETQ. The chain's CDR3 is CASSDASGAKSYNEQFF. Here the CDR3 DNA reads TGCGCCAGCAGCGACGCTAGCGGGGCCAAATCCTACAATGAGCAGTTCTTC.

DNA of the CDR3: TGTGCCAGCAGTCCCCAGGGTGGCACTGAAGCTTTCTTT. It yields the protein CASSPQGGTEAFF. The V gene is TRBV25-1, the J gene TRBJ1-1, with D possibly being TRBD1 (5 bases). Trimming pared 5 bases from V and 4 bases from J, leaving 11 bases between. The length of the CDR3 is 13 residues. Germline V gene sequence: CDR1 MGHDK, CDR2 SYGVNS.

V gene TRBV30 combines with J gene TRBJ2-1, with unresolved D. The V gene's germline CDR1 is GTSNPN and CDR2 SVGIG (reference sequence). This CDR3 comprises 12 residues. Between the trimmed V and J ends, which lost 3 bases and 5 bases, there was a span of 8 bases. The CDR3 region is CAWSHSDNEQFF. The CDR3 coding sequence is TGTGCCTGGAGCCACAGCGACAATGAGCAGTTCTTC.

The rearrangement links TRBV27 to TRBJ2-1; D uncertain. Germline CDR1 is MNHEY and CDR2 is SMNVEV (reference sequence). This CDR3 is 16 amino acids long. V was trimmed by 4 bases and J by 0 bases, leaving 13 bases between them. CDR3 in amino acids: CASSSLLPPSYNEQFF. The DNA of the CDR3 is TGTGCCAGCAGTTCCCTACTCCCTCCCTCCTACAATGAGCAGTTCTTC.

The V call is TRBV29-1, the J call TRBJ1-2, with a tentative D call TRBD1 (5 bases). Germline V CDR1 and CDR2: SQVTM, ANQGSEA. The CDR3 consists of 12 residues. V was clipped by 7 bases and J by 2 bases, with 11 bases between them. In DNA form, the CDR3 reads TGCAGCGCTCAGGGCCACAACTATGGCTACACCTTC. Translating it yields CSAQGHNYGYTF.

This chain connects TRBV27 to TRBJ2-1; 11 nucleotides line up with TRBD2. The CDR3 totals 22 residues. V lost 0 bases, J lost 1 base, and 17 bases stayed unmatched. Looked up from germline, CDR1 is MNHEY and CDR2 is SMNVEV (reference sequence). This chain's CDR3 is CASSLSRGQGTLAGASYNEQFF. Here the CDR3 DNA reads TGTGCCAGCAGTTTATCCCGGGGACAGGGAACACTAGCGGGGGCATCCTACAATGAGCAGTTCTTC.

This chain uses TRBV14 with TRBJ2-7, with 9 bases aligning to TRBD1. The CDR3 has 15 residues. Unmatched junction bases numbered 7, after V lost 5 bases and J lost 2 bases. Germline V CDR1 and CDR2: SGHDN, FVKESK. CDR3 bases: TGTGCCAGCAGCAGGACAGGGGCCACCACCTACGAGCAGTACTTC. It yields the protein CASSRTGATTYEQYF.

The chain joins TRBV6-4 to TRBJ2-3; 8 bases match TRBD2. The CDR3 length is 14 residues. Germline lookup yields CDR1 MRHNA and CDR2 SNTAGT. Germline trimming cut 3 bases from V and 2 bases from J; bases unmatched to any gene: 1. CDR3 nucleotide sequence: TGTGCCAGCAGTGAAGCGGGGGACACAGATACGCAGTATTTT. It specifies CASSEAGDTDTQYF.

This sequence joins TRBV7-3 and TRBJ2-1; 10 nucleotides match TRBD2. J was trimmed by 4 bases and V by 5 bases; bases with no gene match: 8. Germline assignment: CDR1 SGHTA and CDR2 FQGTGA. The CDR3 spans 16 residues. CDR3 in DNA: TGTGCCAGCAGCCCCCAGACTAGCGGGCCTTACAATGAGCAGTTCTTC. Translating gives CASSPQTSGPYNEQFF. The variable domain in full, completed from reference TRBV7-3 and TRBJ2-1, reads GAGVSQTPSNKVTEKGKYVELRCDPISGHTALYWYRQSLGQGPEFLIYFQGTGAADDSGLPNDRFFAVRPEGSVSTLKIQRTERGDSAVYLCASSPQTSGPYNEQFFGPGTRLTVL.

J is TRBJ2-3 and V is TRBV10-2; 10 bases align to TRBD1. The trim removed 0 bases at V and 4 bases at J, leaving 4 bases unmatched. The CDR3 loop spans 16 amino acids. In germline, CDR1 is WSHSY, CDR2 SAAADI. The CDR3 DNA is TGCGCCAGCAGTGAGTCCTCGGGACAGGGGTCAGATACGCAGTATTTT. It specifies CASSESSGQGSDTQYF.

This rearrangement joins TRBV10-3 to TRBJ2-3, with TRBD1 as a possible D gene (6 bases). In germline, CDR1 is ENHRY, CDR2 SYGVKD. V lost 6 bases to trimming and J lost 6 bases, with 10 bases between them. The CDR3 covers 12 residues. The CDR3 DNA is TGTGCCATCAGCAACAGGGCTGATACGCAGTATTTT. It is translated as CAISNRADTQYF.

This clone was counted between two and nine times. The chain combines TRBV27 with TRBJ2-5; D is uncertain. The CDR3 is 15 residues long. Deletions cut 2 bases from V and 5 bases from J, with 15 bases between. Germline values: CDR1 MNHEY, CDR2 SMNVEV (reference sequence). CDR3 in amino acids: CASSLRRSSSETQYF. CDR3 sequence (DNA): TGTGCCAGCAGTTTACGCAGGTCGTCGAGTGAGACCCAGTACTTC.

This clone was recorded a few times. The chain has TRBV7-8 and TRBJ2-1; TRBD1 matches at 8 bases. The germline CDR1 and CDR2 sequences are SGHVS and FQNEAQ. This CDR3 region has 14 residues. The V gene end was trimmed by 5 bases and the J gene end by 8 bases; junction bases not matched to a gene: 8. For the CDR3, the DNA is TGTGCCAGCAGCCGACGGACAGGGCAAGATGAGCAGTTCTTC. This translates into CASSRRTGQDEQFF.

V and J are TRBV5-6 and TRBJ2-7; D remains ambiguous. Germline lookup yields CDR1 SGHDT and CDR2 YYEEEE. This CDR3 contains 14 residues. V dropped 4 bases and J dropped 3 bases, with 14 bases sitting between them. The CDR3 is CASSRRQTVYEQYV. The CDR3 DNA follows: TGTGCCAGCAGCCGACGTCAGACCGTCTACGAGCAGTACGTC.

The chain combines TRBV19 with TRBJ2-3; no clear D gene. V was clipped by 1 base and J by 6 bases, with 11 bases between them. From germline, CDR1 is LNHDA and CDR2 SQIVND (reference sequence). This CDR3 region has 14 residues. The CDR3 DNA sequence: TGTGCCAGTAGTATAGTCCTCTTATCGGATACGCAGTATTTT. Its protein is CASSIVLLSDTQYF.

CDR3: CSVGTGGSGNTIYF. CDR3 in DNA: TGCAGCGTTGGGACGGGCGGCTCTGGAAACACCATATATTTT. The chain links TRBV29-1 to TRBJ1-3, with no clear D. The CDR3 totals 14 residues. V was cut by 4 bases and J by 0 bases, with 10 bases left in between. Germline CDR1 SQVTM, CDR2 ANQGSEA.

This chain connects TRBV30 to TRBJ1-1, with D hard to call. The V end lost 5 bases, the J end lost 4 bases, and 8 bases lay between the germline ends. CDR1 is GTSNPN and CDR2 is SVGIG in the germline V gene (reference sequence). The CDR3 length is 11 residues. The CDR3, as DNA: TGTGCCTGGTCAAGGGCCACTGAAGCTTTCTTT. Its protein is CAWSRATEAFF.

The J gene is TRBJ2-7, the V gene TRBV6-9; D gene uncertain. V shed 7 bases and J shed 1 base, with 11 bases lying between them. The CDR3 extends over 13 amino acids. From germline, CDR1 is MNHGY and CDR2 SVAAGI. CDR3 nucleotides: TGTGCCAGCACCCCCACAGTTTCCTACGAGCAGTACTTC. This translates into CASTPTVSYEQYF.

The rearrangement links TRBV7-8 to TRBJ1-1, with D possibly matching TRBD1 (6 bases). In germline, CDR1 is SGHVS, CDR2 FQNEAQ. V shed 2 bases and J shed 8 bases, with 15 bases lying between them. The CDR3 has 14 residues. The CDR3 sequence is CASSLSGGGSEAFF. The CDR3, as DNA: TGTGCCAGCAGCTTATCTGGCGGGGGCTCGGAAGCTTTCTTT.

This clone appeared a few times. The chain links TRBV10-3 to TRBJ2-7, with D perhaps matching TRBD1 or TRBD2 (5 bases each). Trimming cost V 7 bases and J 7 bases, with 17 bases left between them. This CDR3 region has 13 residues. The germline CDR1 and CDR2 sequences are ENHRY and SYGVKD. The CDR3 DNA sequence: TGTGCCATCACCGGGACCATACTCGGAGAGCAGTACTTC. Its translation: CAITGTILGEQYF.

The chain employs TRBV29-1 and TRBJ1-2; D unresolved. CDR1 and CDR2 from the germline V gene are SQVTM and ANQGSEA. The CDR3 consists of 12 residues. Trimming left V 5 bases short and J 5 bases short, with 12 bases between. CDR3 amino acids: CSVPDVGYGYTF. The CDR3 DNA sequence: TGCAGCGTTCCAGATGTGGGATATGGCTACACCTTC.